This TCR beta chain was observed in a study of T cells after somatic rescue of genetic block. Assay used: immunoSEQ multiplex PCR; TCRdb lists only in-frame clones, some missing. The sample has some 15,000 clones, around 71% seen once. Germline-derived CDR1 and CDR2 are SGHRS and YFSETQ. J gave up 6 bases and V 2 bases, and 12 bases lay outside the gene matches. The CDR3 spans 17 residues. This TCR came from a boy aged 5-17 years. The chain employs TRBV5-1 and TRBJ2-3, with TRBD2 matching over 10 bases. The material sequenced was peripheral blood mononuclear cells (PBMCs). Here the CDR3 DNA reads TGCGCCAGCAGCTTTTACTCTAGCGGGAGAGTAAGGGATACGCAGTATTTT. It translates to CASSFYSSGRVRDTQYF.